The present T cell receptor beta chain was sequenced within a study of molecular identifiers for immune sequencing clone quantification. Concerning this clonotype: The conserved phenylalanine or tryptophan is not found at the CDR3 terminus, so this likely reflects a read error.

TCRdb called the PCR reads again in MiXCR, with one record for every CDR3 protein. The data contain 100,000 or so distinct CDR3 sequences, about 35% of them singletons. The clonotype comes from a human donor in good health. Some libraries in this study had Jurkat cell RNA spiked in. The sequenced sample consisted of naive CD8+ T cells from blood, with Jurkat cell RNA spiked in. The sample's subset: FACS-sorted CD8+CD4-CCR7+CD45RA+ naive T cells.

In DNA form, the CDR3 reads TGTGCCAGCAGCCCAATAGCAGGGTTTGGCGAGCAGTACCTC. This translates into CASSPIAGFGEQYL. V and J are TRBV7-2 and TRBJ2-7, with D possibly being TRBD1 (5 bases). The CDR3 extends over 14 amino acids. Germline CDR1 is SGHTA and CDR2 is FQGNSA. V was pared by 5 bases and J by 6 bases, with 17 bases between.